This T cell receptor (beta chain) was captured by sequencing in a study of T cells after yellow fever vaccination. About the research overall: Fractions with few cells were prepared using SMART-Seq v4 Ultra Low Input. Study-wide results and caveats: The secondary response showed a weaker magnitude and a faster peak, day 5 versus 15. Most clones from primary vaccination resurfaced after the booster (around 97% CD4, 88% CD8).

The V gene's germline CDR1 is MNHEY and CDR2 SVGAGI. After removal of 2 bases from V and 8 bases from J, the junction contained 4 bases not matched to a gene. This CDR3 contains 13 residues. This clonotype has only a few counts. Its cognate antigen is unknown. As TCR cDNA was made by 5'RACE template switching, a universal primer site and UMIs were added. One entry per CDR3 protein results from TCRdb running MiXCR on the 5' RACE reads. The profile shows 300,000 to 400,000 distinct CDR3 sequences, roughly 10% of them singletons. The sequences come from CD4+ T cells sorted from PBMCs, collected 45 days after the yellow fever booster vaccination. This sequence joins TRBV6-5 and TRBJ1-2; 8 nucleotides match TRBD1. The source is a man aged 18 to 29 who received the YFV17D yellow fever vaccine. For the CDR3, the DNA is TGTGCCAGCAGTTACGAATGGGACAGGGGCTACACCTTC. It encodes CASSYEWDRGYTF.